This TCR beta chain comes out of a study of T cell responses to AZD1222 COVID-19 vaccine. Repertoires were generated with immunoSEQ multiplex PCR, while TCRdb's copy carries only in-frame clones and drops some. The table records 140,000 or so clones, more than 80% of them present only once. As regards this clone: Its antigen is undetermined.

General study results and limits: A mostly white British donor set with more females was recruited, and clonal diversity was possibly underestimated. Without day 14 samples, only post-peak T cell repertoires were studied.

The CDR3 consists of 14 residues. CDR1 and CDR2 (germline): SGHTA, FQGNSA. The ends were cut back, 4 bases at V and 0 bases at J, with 9 bases in the middle. The sequence came from an adult in good health. The genes are TRBV7-2 and TRBJ1-2, with D unresolved. The sequencing here drew on peripheral blood, taken on day 0 of AZD1222 vaccination. The CDR3: CASSSEYANYGYTF. CDR3 nucleotides: TGTGCCAGCAGCTCGGAATATGCTAACTATGGCTACACCTTC.